These 8 T cell receptor beta chains share one sample of origin, sequenced in a study of blood T cell repertoires in COVID-19. Clones were read by immunoSEQ multiplex PCR, and TCRdb kept only the in-frame ones, dropping some. Of about 140,000 clones in the sample, about nine tenths were seen once. The source material was peripheral blood. These receptors came from a woman aged 80 or older with acute or convalescent COVID-19.

The rearrangement joins TRBV15 to TRBJ2-7; D may be TRBD1 (6 bases). Per germline, CDR1 LNHNV and CDR2 YYDKDF (reference sequence). V lost 3 bases, J lost 5 bases, and 17 bases lay in between. The CDR3 loop spans 15 amino acids. CDR3 bases: TGTGCCACCAGCAGTGACCCATGGACAGCCCACGAGCAGTACTTC. This gives the protein CATSSDPWTAHEQYF.

The rearrangement uses TRBV5-1 and TRBJ2-1; 7 bases agree with TRBD1. J was trimmed by 5 bases and V by 5 bases; bases with no gene match: 10. The CDR3 runs 15 residues. Germline V lookup: CDR1 SGHRS, CDR2 YFSETQ. CDR3 in amino acids: CASRTGPAGDNEQFF. In nucleotides, the CDR3 is TGCGCCAGCAGGACAGGGCCGGCTGGGGACAATGAGCAGTTCTTC. The complete variable domain, with remaining parts taken from reference TRBV5-1 and TRBJ2-1, reads KAGVTQTPRYLIKTRGQQVTLSCSPISGHRSVSWYQQTPGQGLQFLFEYFSETQRNKGNFPGRFSGRQFSNSRSEMNVSTLELGDSALYLCASRTGPAGDNEQFFGPGTRLTVL.

The chain uses TRBV5-4 and TRBJ1-1, with TRBD1 as a possible D gene (6 bases). In germline, CDR1 is SGHNT, CDR2 YYREEE (reference sequence). Trimming shortened V by 5 bases and J by 11 bases, and 19 bases separated the two germline ends. This CDR3 spans 13 amino acids. The CDR3 loop is CASSRWLGAWAFF. Here the CDR3 DNA reads TGTGCCAGCAGTCGGTGGCTGGGGGCCTGGGCTTTCTTT.

This clone has only one observation. This chain uses TRBV7-3 with TRBJ1-1; D possibly corresponds to TRBD1 (6 bases). Between the trimmed V and J ends, which lost 5 bases and 1 base, there was a span of 11 bases. This CDR3 region has 14 residues. CDR1 is SGHTA, CDR2 FQGTGA, per germline. The CDR3: CASSGGAQNTEAFF. CDR3 DNA sequence: TGTGCCAGCAGCGGGGGGGCCCAGAACACTGAAGCTTTCTTT.

The chain is built from TRBV6-6 and TRBJ2-7; a weak D match, TRBD1 (5 bases). CDR1 is MNHNY and CDR2 is SVGAGI in the germline V gene (reference sequence). This CDR3 contains 12 residues. Trimming took 6 bases from V and 3 from J, leaving 9 bases between them. In DNA form, the CDR3 reads TGTGCCAGCAGCTTCGACAGCTACGAGCAGTACTTC. This gives the protein CASSFDSYEQYF.

In this sample, this clone turned up once. The V and J genes are TRBV7-8 and TRBJ1-2; TRBD1 might be the D (5 bases). The CDR3 sequence is 16 residues long. Germline V gene sequence: CDR1 SGHVS, CDR2 FQNEAQ. Trimming removed 1 base at V and 0 bases at J, with 12 bases between. The CDR3 DNA is TGTGCCAGCAGCTTAGTTTGGCAGGGAACTAACTATGGCTACACCTTC. Protein: CASSLVWQGTNYGYTF.

V usage is TRBV5-1 and J usage is TRBJ1-1; tentatively, D is TRBD1 (5 bases). Trimming pared 0 bases from V and 2 bases from J, leaving 11 bases between. The germline V gene has CDR1 SGHRS and CDR2 YFSETQ. The CDR3 contains 15 residues. CDR3 residues: CASSLARAINTEAFF. CDR3 bases: TGCGCCAGCAGCTTGGCCAGGGCGATAAACACTGAAGCTTTCTTT. The full variable domain, its missing parts supplied by reference TRBV5-1 and TRBJ1-1, is KAGVTQTPRYLIKTRGQQVTLSCSPISGHRSVSWYQQTPGQGLQFLFEYFSETQRNKGNFPGRFSGRQFSNSRSEMNVSTLELGDSALYLCASSLARAINTEAFFGQGTRLTVV.

The chain links TRBV5-1 to TRBJ1-1; D not resolved. The CDR3 sequence is 14 residues long. Germline V CDR1 and CDR2: SGHRS, YFSETQ. V was clipped by 1 base and J by 3 bases, with 10 bases between them. This chain's CDR3 is CASSLQAEDTEAFF. Here the CDR3 DNA reads TGCGCCAGCAGCTTGCAAGCGGAGGACACTGAAGCTTTCTTT.